Included here is one TCR beta chain sequence, with context. Its antigen is not known. TCRdb keeps only in-frame clones here, not all; method: immunoSEQ multiplex PCR. The sample lists about 330,000 clones, about 61% occurring once. The data are from a study of cytotoxic CD8 clonotypes in ibrutinib-treated CLL. At the level of the study: After a median of approximately 70 months, some 14 patients stayed remitted and around twelve progressed; responses had been partial in approximately 24 and complete in 2.

Study-level results: Rare overall, public clonotypes shrank or held steady under therapy.

Germline CDR1 is MGHRA and CDR2 is YSYEKL. The CDR3 loop spans 15 amino acids. V shed 0 bases and J shed 4 bases, with 12 bases lying between them. The input for sequencing was PBMCs, taken after 36 months of ibrutinib treatment. The TCR sequence derives from a human donor with chronic lymphocytic leukemia. The chain joins TRBV4-1 to TRBJ2-5, with D maybe TRBD1 (5 bases). CDR3 DNA sequence: TGCGCCAGCAGCCAAGATCAGGGTTCTCCAGAGACCCAGTACTTC. This codes for CASSQDQGSPETQYF.